This section outlines one TCR beta chain sequence together with its context. The protocol was immunoSEQ multiplex PCR, while the TCRdb copy is restricted to in-frame clones and leaves out a portion. The table has under 450,000 clones, around four fifths seen once; the top ten hold approximately 5.4%. The junction had 6 bases not matched to a gene; V was cut back by 3 bases and J by 2 bases. The CDR3 runs to 18 residues. The germline V gene has CDR1 LGHNA and CDR2 YSLEER. Individuals aged about 18 to 95 years were recruited from around 22 US areas. Donors in Cohort 3 who had recovered were those with two negative PCRs, healthcare professional clearance, or resolution of their symptoms. The entry originates in a study of blood T cell repertoires in COVID-19. Background on the study: Nucleic acid was either cDNA or gDNA, and it came from T cells, B-cell-depleted T cells, or PBMCs.

The sample comprised PBMCs or T cells enriched from blood (not recorded which). This receptor was obtained from a woman between 50 and 59 years old who had recovered from COVID-19. The chain joins TRBV4-3 to TRBJ2-6; 11 positions match TRBD1. The CDR3 region has the DNA TGCGCCAGCAGCCACTTAAGGACAGGGGGCACTGGGGCCAACGTCCTGACTTTC. This translates into CASSHLRTGGTGANVLTF.